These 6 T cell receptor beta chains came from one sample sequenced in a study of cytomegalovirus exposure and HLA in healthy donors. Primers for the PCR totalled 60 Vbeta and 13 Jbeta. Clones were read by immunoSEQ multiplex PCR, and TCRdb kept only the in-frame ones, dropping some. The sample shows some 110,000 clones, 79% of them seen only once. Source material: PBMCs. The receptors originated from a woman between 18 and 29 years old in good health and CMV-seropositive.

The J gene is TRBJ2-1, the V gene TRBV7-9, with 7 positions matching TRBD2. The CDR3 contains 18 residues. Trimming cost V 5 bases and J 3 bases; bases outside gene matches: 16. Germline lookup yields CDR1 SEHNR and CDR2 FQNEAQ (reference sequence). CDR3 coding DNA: TGTGCCAGCAGCGCGGCCGGGCCTGGCGGGACTATCTACAATGAGCAGTTCTTC. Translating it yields CASSAAGPGGTIYNEQFF.

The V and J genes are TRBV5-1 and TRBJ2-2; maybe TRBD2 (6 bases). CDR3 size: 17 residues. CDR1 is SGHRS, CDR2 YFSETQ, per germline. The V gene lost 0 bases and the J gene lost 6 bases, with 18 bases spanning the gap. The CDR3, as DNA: TGCGCCAGCAGCTTGGACGGGGGTGGCCTAGCTGCCGGGGAGCTGTTTTTT. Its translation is CASSLDGGGLAAGELFF.

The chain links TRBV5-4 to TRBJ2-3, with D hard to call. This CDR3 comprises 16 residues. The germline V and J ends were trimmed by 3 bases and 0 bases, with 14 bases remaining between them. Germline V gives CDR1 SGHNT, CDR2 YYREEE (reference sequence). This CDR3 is CASSSYVAASTDTQYF. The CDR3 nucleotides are TGTGCCAGCAGCTCCTATGTGGCGGCTAGCACAGATACGCAGTATTTT. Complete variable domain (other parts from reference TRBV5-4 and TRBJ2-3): ETGVTQSPTHLIKTRGQQVTLRCSSQSGHNTVSWYQQALGQGPQFIFQYYREEENGRGNFPPRFSGLQFPNYSSELNVNALELDDSALYLCASSSYVAASTDTQYFGPGTRLTVL.

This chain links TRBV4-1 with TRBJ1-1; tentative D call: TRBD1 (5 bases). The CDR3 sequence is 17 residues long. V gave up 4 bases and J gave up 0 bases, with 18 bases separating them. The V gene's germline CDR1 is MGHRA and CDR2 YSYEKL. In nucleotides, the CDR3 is TGCGCCAGCAGCCGGTTCCGGGCAGGGAGGATGAACACTGAAGCTTTCTTT. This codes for CASSRFRAGRMNTEAFF.

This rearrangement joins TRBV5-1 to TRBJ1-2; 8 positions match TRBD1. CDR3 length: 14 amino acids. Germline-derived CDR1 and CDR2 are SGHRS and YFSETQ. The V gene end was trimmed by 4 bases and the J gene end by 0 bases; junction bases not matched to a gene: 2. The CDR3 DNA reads TGCGCCAGCAGCCGGACAGGGCCTAACTATGGCTACACCTTC. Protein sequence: CASSRTGPNYGYTF. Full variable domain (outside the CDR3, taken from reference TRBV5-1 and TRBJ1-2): KAGVTQTPRYLIKTRGQQVTLSCSPISGHRSVSWYQQTPGQGLQFLFEYFSETQRNKGNFPGRFSGRQFSNSRSEMNVSTLELGDSALYLCASSRTGPNYGYTFGSGTRLTVV.

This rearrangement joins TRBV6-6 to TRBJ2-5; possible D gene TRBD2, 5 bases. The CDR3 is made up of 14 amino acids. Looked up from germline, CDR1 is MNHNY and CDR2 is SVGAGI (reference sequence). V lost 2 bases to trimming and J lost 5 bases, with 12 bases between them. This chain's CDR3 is CASSYGWEKETQYF. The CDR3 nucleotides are TGTGCCAGCAGTTACGGGTGGGAGAAGGAGACCCAGTACTTC.